This T cell receptor (beta chain) was recovered during a study of T cell repertoires in cytomegalovirus infection. This clonotype was counted a few times. The antigen remains undetermined. CDR1 is SEHNR, CDR2 FQNEAQ, per germline (reference sequence). The ends were cut back, 7 bases at V and 2 bases at J, with 11 bases in the middle. The CDR3 contains 14 residues. TCRdb reprocessed the reads via MiXCR and lists one record per CDR3 protein. The sample contains about 770,000 distinct CDR3 sequences, 25% to 35% of which appear only once. The source was cultured CD8+ T cells from PBMCs, collected from culture after CMV antigen stimulation. This TCR derives from a human donor in good health (CMV status not recorded). Some clones in this sample may be carry-over from other donors' samples. The V and J genes are TRBV7-9 and TRBJ2-2; D may correspond to TRBD1 or TRBD2 (6 bases each). The CDR3 nucleotides read TGTGCCAGCACGGGGGCGTTAAACACCGGGGAGCTGTTTTTT. Translation gives CASTGALNTGELFF.